The present entry profiles one TCR beta chain with its context. This record comes from a study of blood T cell repertoires in COVID-19. The repertoire was sequenced with immunoSEQ multiplex PCR; TCRdb's copy has only in-frame clones and lacks some. The table records fewer than 450,000 clones, approximately 86% of them present only once. Participants were aged roughly 18 to 89 years from around 25 US areas. Allocation to cohorts depended on clinical history reported by the participants. There are 13 residues in the CDR3. The V end lost 7 bases, the J end lost 4 bases, and 13 bases lay between the germline ends. From germline, CDR1 is MNHEY and CDR2 SVGAGI.

The rearrangement joins TRBV6-5 to TRBJ1-2; the D gene is possibly TRBD1 (6 bases). Sample: PBMCs or T cells enriched from blood (not recorded which). This receptor was identified in a woman between 35 and 50 years old with acute COVID-19. The CDR3 spells CASTEGQLYGYTF. The CDR3 region has the DNA TGTGCCAGCACCGAGGGACAACTCTATGGCTACACCTTC.